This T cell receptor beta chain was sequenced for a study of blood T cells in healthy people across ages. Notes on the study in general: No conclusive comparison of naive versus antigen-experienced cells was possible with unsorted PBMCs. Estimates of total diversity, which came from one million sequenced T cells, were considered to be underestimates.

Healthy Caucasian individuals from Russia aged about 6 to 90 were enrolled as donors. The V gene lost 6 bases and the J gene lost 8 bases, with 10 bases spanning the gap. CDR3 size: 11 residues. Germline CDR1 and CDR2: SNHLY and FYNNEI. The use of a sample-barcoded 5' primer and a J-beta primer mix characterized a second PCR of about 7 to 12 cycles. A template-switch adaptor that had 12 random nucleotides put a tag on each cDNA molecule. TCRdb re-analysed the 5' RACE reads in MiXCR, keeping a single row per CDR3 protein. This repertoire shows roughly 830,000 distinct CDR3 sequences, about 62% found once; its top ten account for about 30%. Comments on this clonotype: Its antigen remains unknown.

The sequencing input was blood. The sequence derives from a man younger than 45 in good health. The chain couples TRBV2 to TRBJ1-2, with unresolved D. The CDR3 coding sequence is TGTGCCAGCAGCCCACCGGGGGGCTACACCTTC. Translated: CASSPPGGYTF.